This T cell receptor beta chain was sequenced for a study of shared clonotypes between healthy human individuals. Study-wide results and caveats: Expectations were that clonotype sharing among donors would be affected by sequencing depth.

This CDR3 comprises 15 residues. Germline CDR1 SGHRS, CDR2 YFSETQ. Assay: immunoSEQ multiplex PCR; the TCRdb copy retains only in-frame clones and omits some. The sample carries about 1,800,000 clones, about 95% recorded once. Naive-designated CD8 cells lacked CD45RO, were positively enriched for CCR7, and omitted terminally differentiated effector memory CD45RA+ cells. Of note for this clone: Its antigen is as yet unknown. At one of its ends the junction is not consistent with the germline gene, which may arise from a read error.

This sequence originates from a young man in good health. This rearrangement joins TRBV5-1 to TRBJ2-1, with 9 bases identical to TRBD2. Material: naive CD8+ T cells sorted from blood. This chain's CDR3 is CASSPSGTSRNGQFF. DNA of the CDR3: TGCGCCAGCAGCCCTAGCGGGACCTCCCGGAATGGGCAGTTCTTC.